Listed below are T cell receptor beta chains from one sample, sequenced in a study of shared clonotypes between healthy human individuals. Profiled with immunoSEQ multiplex PCR; TCRdb holds only in-frame clones, not every one. Of around 2,000,000 clones listed, 90% to 95% are singletons. Specimen: naive CD4+ T cells sorted from blood. These receptors originate from a man aged 18 to 29 in good health. Each CDR3 is given with its conserved first and last residue. The order of the fields is J gene, clone size, D gene, V gene, CDR3 DNA, CDR3 protein. A D gene is named only where the DNA matches it firmly. Expanded clones get a size class; other rows say once, few or many, or leave the size out.

TRBJ1-1	once	NA	TRBV5-1	TGCGCCAGCAGCCCCCGCAGGGGGAACACTGAAGCTTTCTTT	CASSPRRGNTEAFF
TRBJ2-2	NA	NA	TRBV6-5	TGTGCCAGCAGTCTACAGATAACCGGGGAGCTGTTTTTT	CASSLQITGELFF
TRBJ2-3	NA	NA	TRBV18	TGTGCCAGCTCACCACCCCCCTCCCAGGATACGCAGTATTTT	CASSPPPSQDTQYF
TRBJ2-7	NA	NA	TRBV5-6	TGTGCCAGCAGCTTGGGTGACAGACCCTGGCTACCCCTTTCCTACGAGCAGTACTTC	CASSLGDRPWLPLSYEQYF
TRBJ2-5	NA	NA	TRBV7-3	TGTGCCAGCAGCTTAGTGACTGGAGAGACCCAGTACTTC	CASSLVTGETQYF
TRBJ2-3	once	TRBD2	TRBV29-1	TGCAGCCCCCGACTAGCGGGAGGGGCCGATACGCAGTATTTT	CSPRLAGGADTQYF
TRBJ1-1	once	NA	TRBV25-1	TGTGCCAGCAGTGACGAACAGGGCTGGAGGGCTGAAGCTTTCTTT	CASSDEQGWRAEAFF
TRBJ1-2	NA	NA	TRBV30	TGTGCCTGGAGTGTTGCACGGACGGCTAACTATGGCTACACCTTC	CAWSVARTANYGYTF
TRBJ2-7	NA	TRBD1	TRBV30	TGTGCCTGGGGAAGACAGGGAGAAAACTACGAGCAGTACTTC	CAWGRQGENYEQYF
TRBJ2-7	NA	NA	TRBV5-1	TGCGCCAGCAGCATAGACCTCGCTCAGTTCTACGAGCAGTACTTC	CASSIDLAQFYEQYF
TRBJ2-3	NA	NA	TRBV5-1	TGCGCCAGCAGCTTATCAGGGTACACAGATACGCAGTATTTT	CASSLSGYTDTQYF
TRBJ2-2	NA	TRBD2	TRBV19	TGTGCCAGTAGTATCCCTAGCGGGGGGGCCGGGGAGCTGTTTTTT	CASSIPSGGAGELFF
TRBJ2-7	NA	NA	TRBV30	TGTGCCCAAAAGGGGGCCTACGAGCAGTACTTC	CAQKGAYEQYF
TRBJ2-7	NA	TRBD1	TRBV28	TGTGCCAGCAGTTTCCGGGACAGGGGGCTTGAAGGGCAGTACTTC	CASSFRDRGLEGQYF
TRBJ2-1	once	NA	TRBV18	TGTGCCAGCTCACCGTCTTATGGGGGAAATGAGCAGTTCTTC	CASSPSYGGNEQFF
TRBJ2-7	NA	NA	TRBV11-2	TGTGCCAGCAGCTTAGTCGGGAAACCGAACTACGAGCAGTACTTC	CASSLVGKPNYEQYF
TRBJ1-2	NA	NA	TRBV2	TGTGCCAGCAGTGGCGGTCCCGAAGGGGGCTACACCTTC	CASSGGPEGGYTF
TRBJ1-1	NA	NA	TRBV5-1	TGCGCCAGCAGCTTATCCAGGGGAGGGGCTGAAGCTTTCTTT	CASSLSRGGAEAFF
TRBJ2-3	NA	NA	TRBV2	TGTGCCAGCAAAAACACAGATACGCAGTATTTT	CASKNTDTQYF
TRBJ2-3	NA	NA	TRBV29-1	TGCAGCGTTGAAGGGATCACAGATACGCAGTATTTT	CSVEGITDTQYF
TRBJ1-1	NA	NA	TRBV30	TGTGCCTGGAGTTCAGGGGAAAATACTGAAGCTTTCTTT	CAWSSGENTEAFF
TRBJ2-5	NA	NA	TRBV5-3	TGTGCCAGAAGCTTGCCCTTATTTCGAGAGACCCAGTACTTC	CARSLPLFRETQYF
TRBJ1-4	NA	NA	TRBV7-9	TGTGCCAGCAAAGCAACCGCAACTAATGAAAAACTGTTTTTT	CASKATATNEKLFF
TRBJ1-6	NA	NA	TRBV2	TGTGCCAGCAGAATAAGGGTGTCCTATAATTCACCCCTCCACTTT	CASRIRVSYNSPLHF
TRBJ2-1	NA	TRBD2	TRBV11-3	TGTGCCAGCAGCCCCGGACTAGCGGGGGGGCGCGAGCAGTTCTTC	CASSPGLAGGREQFF
TRBJ1-1	NA	NA	TRBV30	TGTGCCTGGAGTACCAGGATGAACACTGAAGCTTTCTTT	CAWSTRMNTEAFF
TRBJ1-2	NA	TRBD1	TRBV5-4	TGTGCCAGCAGCTCCCCCGTGGAGGGGGCGATCGGCTACACCTTC	CASSSPVEGAIGYTF
TRBJ2-7	NA	NA	TRBV2	TGTGCCAGCCAACTGGGGTCGTGGGCCTACGAGCAGTACTTC	CASQLGSWAYEQYF
TRBJ1-1	NA	NA	TRBV6-1	TGTGCCAGCAATAACAGGGAGGATGGCACTGAAGCTTTCTTT	CASNNREDGTEAFF
TRBJ2-7	NA	TRBD1	TRBV5-8	TGTGCCAGCAGCTTGGCGGGGACAGGGGCTTTCTACGAGCAGTACTTC	CASSLAGTGAFYEQYF
TRBJ2-1	NA	NA	TRBV18	TGTGCCAGCTCACAGGTAGGGGAGACCTCCTACAATGAGCAGTTCTTC	CASSQVGETSYNEQFF
TRBJ2-1	NA	TRBD2	TRBV7-2	TGTGCCAGCAGCTTACGGTCGGGAGGGATTAATGAGCAGTTCTTC	CASSLRSGGINEQFF
TRBJ2-1	NA	TRBD2	TRBV5-1	TGCGCCAGCAGTCTGGCGGGGGGGATGAATGAGCAGTTCTTC	CASSLAGGMNEQFF
TRBJ2-7	NA	TRBD2	TRBV7-9	TGTGCCAGCAGGCGAGGGGTAGCGGGAGTTTCCTCCTACGAGCAGTACTTC	CASRRGVAGVSSYEQYF
TRBJ1-1	NA	NA	TRBV4-1	TGCGCCAGCAGCCACCAGTACGGGGCCTCTAGGAACACTGAAGCTTTCTTT	CASSHQYGASRNTEAFF
TRBJ2-5	NA	NA	TRBV7-9	TGTGCCAGCAGCTTGACCGGGCCCTCCACCCAGTACTTC	CASSLTGPSTQYF
TRBJ1-6	NA	NA	TRBV5-5	TGTGCCAGCAGCTTGGACCAGGGACGGAATTCACCCCTCCACTTT	CASSLDQGRNSPLHF
TRBJ2-3	NA	NA	TRBV4-1	TGCGCCAGCAGCCAGATCAGGGGTCAGACAGATACGCAGTATTTT	CASSQIRGQTDTQYF
TRBJ1-1	NA	NA	TRBV7-6	TGTGCCAGCAGCTTAGCTACCCATATGAACACTGAAGCTTTCTTT	CASSLATHMNTEAFF
TRBJ2-5	NA	TRBD1	TRBV10-1	TGCGCCAGCAGTGAGTCGAGACAGGGGTACTTC	CASSESRQGYF
TRBJ1-1	NA	TRBD1	TRBV18	TGTGCCAGCTCACCACCCGGGACAGGGGTGGTGAACACTGAAGCTTTCTTT	CASSPPGTGVVNTEAFF
TRBJ2-5	NA	NA	TRBV9	TGTGCCAGCAGCGCACCGACCAAAGAGACCCAGTACTTC	CASSAPTKETQYF